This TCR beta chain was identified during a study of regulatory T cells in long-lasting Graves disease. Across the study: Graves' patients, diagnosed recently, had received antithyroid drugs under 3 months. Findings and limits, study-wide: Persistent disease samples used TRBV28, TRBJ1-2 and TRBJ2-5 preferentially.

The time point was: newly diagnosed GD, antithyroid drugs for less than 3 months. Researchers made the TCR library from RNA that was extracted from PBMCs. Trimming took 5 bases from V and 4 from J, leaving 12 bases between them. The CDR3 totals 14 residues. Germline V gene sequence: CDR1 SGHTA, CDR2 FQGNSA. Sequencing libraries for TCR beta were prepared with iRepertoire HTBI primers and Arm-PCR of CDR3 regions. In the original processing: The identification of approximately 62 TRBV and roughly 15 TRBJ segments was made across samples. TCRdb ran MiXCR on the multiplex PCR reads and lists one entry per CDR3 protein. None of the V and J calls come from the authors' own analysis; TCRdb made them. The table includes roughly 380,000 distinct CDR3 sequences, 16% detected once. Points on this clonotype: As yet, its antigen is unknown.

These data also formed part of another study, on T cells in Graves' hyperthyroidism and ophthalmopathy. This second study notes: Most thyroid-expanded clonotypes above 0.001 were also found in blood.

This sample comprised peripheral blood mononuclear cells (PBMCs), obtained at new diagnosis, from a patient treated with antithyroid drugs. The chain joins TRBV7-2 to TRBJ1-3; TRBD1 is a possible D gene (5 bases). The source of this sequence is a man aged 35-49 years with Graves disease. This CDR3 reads CASSAGISGNTIYF. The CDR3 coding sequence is TGTGCCAGCAGCGCAGGGATATCAGGAAACACCATATATTTT.